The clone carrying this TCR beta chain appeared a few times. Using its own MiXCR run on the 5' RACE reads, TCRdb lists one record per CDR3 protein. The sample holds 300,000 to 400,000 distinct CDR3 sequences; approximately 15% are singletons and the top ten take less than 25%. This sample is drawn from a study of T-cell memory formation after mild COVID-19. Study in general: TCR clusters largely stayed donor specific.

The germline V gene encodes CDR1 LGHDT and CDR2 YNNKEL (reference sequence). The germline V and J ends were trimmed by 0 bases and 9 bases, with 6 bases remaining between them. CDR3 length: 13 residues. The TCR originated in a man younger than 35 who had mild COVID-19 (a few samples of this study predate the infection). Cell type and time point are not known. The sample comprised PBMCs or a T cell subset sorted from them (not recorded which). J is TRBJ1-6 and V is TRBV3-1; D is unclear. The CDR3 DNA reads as TGTGCCAGCAGCCAAGATAAGGGTTCACCCCTCCACTTT. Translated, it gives CASSQDKGSPLHF.